Each of the 2 T cell receptor beta chains below was sequenced from the same sample in a study of blood T cell repertoires in COVID-19. Generated by immunoSEQ multiplex PCR, the TCRdb table keeps only in-frame clones and is missing some. The sample lists 150,000 to 200,000 clones, roughly 82% occurring once. Specimen: peripheral blood. The receptors stem from a young woman with acute or convalescent COVID-19.

The chain couples TRBV6-2 or TRBV6-3 to TRBJ2-1; D is possibly TRBD1 (5 bases). CDR3 length: 14 amino acids. Germline V gene lookup returns CDR1 MNHEY and CDR2 SVGEGT. Trimming stripped 4 bases from V and 4 bases from J, with 11 bases between. The CDR3 sequence: CASSFRTPYNEQFF. The CDR3 region has the DNA TGTGCCAGCAGTTTCAGGACACCTTACAATGAGCAGTTCTTC.

The count of this clone is one. This chain connects TRBV5-4 to TRBJ1-2; perhaps TRBD1 as D (5 bases). The germline gives CDR1 SGHNT, CDR2 YYREEE (reference sequence). This CDR3 has 13 residues. Trimming stripped 4 bases from V and 4 bases from J, with 11 bases between. This chain's CDR3 is CASSIGGGYGYTF. CDR3 nucleotides: TGTGCCAGCAGCATCGGGGGTGGCTATGGCTACACCTTC.